The sequence of this T cell receptor beta chain was determined in a study of cytomegalovirus exposure and HLA in healthy donors. This CDR3 contains 14 residues. Between the trimmed V and J ends, which lost 4 bases and 1 base, there was a span of 11 bases. Germline V gene lookup returns CDR1 SGDLS and CDR2 YYNGEE. PCR was performed using 60 Vbeta and 13 Jbeta primers. In the original processing: An analysis that came later counted roughly 87 million unique TCR beta chains, around 10 million shared. TCRdb's copy holds only in-frame clones and misses some; the assay was immunoSEQ multiplex PCR. V and J calls and clone size are as listed in that table; D and trimming were resolved from the DNA. The data show roughly 120,000 clones, with roughly a tenth seen just once and 3% held by the top ten. Study results and limitations: A later analysis revealed that TCR association rates differed between HLA loci, peaking at DRB1 and bottoming out at HLA-C. Fewer N-insertions (relative to the roughly 660-donor mean) were reportedly seen in an Asian-associated ancestry cluster in a later analysis. Across donors, sequencing depth was assumed by presence/absence analyses to be roughly uniform.

The sample holds a few counts of this clone. Its antigen remains unidentified. The chain is built from TRBV9 and TRBJ1-1; D unresolved. The source of this sequence is a man younger than 40 in good health and CMV-seronegative. Sequencing was done on a sample of PBMCs. CDR3 sequence reads: CASSLSPGNTEAFF. The CDR3 nucleotides are TGTGCCAGCAGCCTTTCCCCGGGGAACACTGAAGCTTTCTTT.